This T cell receptor beta chain was observed in a study of blood T cell repertoires in COVID-19. About the study: Acute-phase and convalescent COVID-19 samples originated in the United States, Italy and Spain. From T cells, B-cell-depleted T cells, or PBMCs came the material, which was cDNA or gDNA.

Original data processing: Reference gene primer amplification gave nucleated cell count estimates. TCRdb keeps only in-frame clones here, not all; method: immunoSEQ multiplex PCR. Clone size and the V and J calls come from that table; the DNA yielded D and trimming. The table has 97,000 or so clones, around nine tenths seen once. V dropped 2 bases and J dropped 0; count of bases not matched to a gene: 5. CDR1 and CDR2 from the germline V gene are SGHVS and FQNEAQ. The length of the CDR3 is 16 residues. This clonotype originated in a man aged 50-59 years with active or convalescent COVID-19. The chain joins TRBV7-8 to TRBJ2-3, with 7 positions matching TRBD2. Source material: peripheral blood. For the CDR3, the DNA is TGTGCCAGCAGCTTAATGGTGGGAGGGAGCACAGATACGCAGTATTTT. As protein: CASSLMVGGSTDTQYF.